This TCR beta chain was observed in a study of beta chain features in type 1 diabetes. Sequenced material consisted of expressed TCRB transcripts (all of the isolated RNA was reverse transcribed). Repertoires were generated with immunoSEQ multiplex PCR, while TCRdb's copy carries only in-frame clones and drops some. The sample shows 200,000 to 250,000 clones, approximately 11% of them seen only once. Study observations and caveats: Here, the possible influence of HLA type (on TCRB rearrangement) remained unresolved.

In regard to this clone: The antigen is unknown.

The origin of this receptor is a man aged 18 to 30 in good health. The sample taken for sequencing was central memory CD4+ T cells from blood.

The CDR3 sequence is CASTCDEQFF. The DNA for the CDR3 is TGTGCCAGCACCTGCGATGAGCAGTTCTTC. J is TRBJ2-1 and V is TRBV28; D gene unclear. V lost 7 bases and J 8 bases, leaving 6 bases between the germline ends. The CDR3 has 10 amino acids. Germline V gene sequence: CDR1 MDHEN, CDR2 SYDVKM.